This TCR beta chain was obtained from a study of radiotherapy plus CTLA-4 blockade in lung cancer. Germline loops: CDR1 SEHNR, CDR2 FQNEAQ (reference sequence). This CDR3 spans 14 amino acids. V dropped 0 bases and J dropped 5 bases, with 8 bases sitting between them. Only in-frame clones appear in the TCRdb table, and some are missing; sequencing was by immunoSEQ multiplex PCR. This sample has fewer than 140,000 clones, with more than 75% found just once. The chain uses TRBV7-9 and TRBJ1-5, with unresolved D. The sequence derives from a human donor with non-small cell lung cancer that progressed on radiotherapy plus ipilimumab. Some clones in this sample may be carry-over from other donors' samples. The source was peripheral blood, collected from a patient treated with radiotherapy plus ipilimumab. The CDR3 region is CASSLAGYDQPQHF. The CDR3 DNA reads as TGTGCCAGCAGCTTAGCAGGGTACGATCAGCCCCAGCATTTT.